This T cell receptor beta chain is drawn from a study of T cell responses to AZD1222 COVID-19 vaccine. Whole-study findings and limits: It should be noted that donors were predominantly white British and more often female, and clonal diversity was possibly underestimated. Reportedly, nearly half of unique spike TCRs recognized epitopes outside B.1.351/B.1.1.7 mutations. Recipients of AZD1222 seropositive at baseline numbered only 5 or 6.

Sequenced by immunoSEQ multiplex PCR; TCRdb stores in-frame clones only, minus some. The sample has about 180,000 clones; 85% to 95% are singletons. Comments on this clone: Its antigen is not known.

This CDR3 has 10 amino acids. Germline assignment: CDR1 DFQATT and CDR2 SNEGSKA (reference sequence). V shed 5 bases and J shed 6 bases, with 5 bases lying between them. Analysis merged second doses at about 4 or about 12 weeks. This material consisted of peripheral blood, taken 28 days after the second AZD1222 dose. This TCR came from an adult who received the AZD1222 COVID-19 vaccine. The chain carries TRBV20-1 and TRBJ1-5; no reliable D call. The CDR3 DNA reads TGCAGTGCTGGCCCTCAGCCCCAGCATTTT. It codes for CSAGPQPQHF.